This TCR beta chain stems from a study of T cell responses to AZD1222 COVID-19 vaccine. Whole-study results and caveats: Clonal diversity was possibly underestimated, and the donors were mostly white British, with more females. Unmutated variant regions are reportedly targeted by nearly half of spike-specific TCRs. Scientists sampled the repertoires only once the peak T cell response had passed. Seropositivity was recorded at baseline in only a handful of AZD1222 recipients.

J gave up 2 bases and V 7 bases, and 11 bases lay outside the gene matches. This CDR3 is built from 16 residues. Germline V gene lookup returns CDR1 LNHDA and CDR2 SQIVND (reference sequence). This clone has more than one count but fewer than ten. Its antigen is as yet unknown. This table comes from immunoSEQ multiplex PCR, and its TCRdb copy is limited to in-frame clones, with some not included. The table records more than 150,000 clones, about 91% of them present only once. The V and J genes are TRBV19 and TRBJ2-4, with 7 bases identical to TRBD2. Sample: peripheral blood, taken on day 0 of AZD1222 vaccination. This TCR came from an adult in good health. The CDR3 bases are TGTGCCAGTACCATGGGGGGGGGTTTAACCAAAAACATTCAGTACTTC. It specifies CASTMGGGLTKNIQYF.